This T cell receptor (beta chain) was profiled in a study of graft-versus-host responses after intestinal transplantation. Study information: For approximately three years after anti-thymocyte globulin induction, all recipients took tacrolimus and steroids.

Findings and caveats of the study: The highest levels of circulating GvH clones went along with early declines in HvG clones after transplant. GvH clones were found in recipient marrow; some appeared first in ileum or blood.

CDR3 length: 13 residues. Trimming cost V 2 bases and J 4 bases, with 7 bases left between them. Germline V gives CDR1 MGHDK, CDR2 SYGVNS. Clones were sequenced by immunoSEQ multiplex PCR, and TCRdb holds only the in-frame ones, with some missing. The table lists more than 80,000 clones, 88% of them singletons. A word on this clone: Its matching antigen is unknown.

The input for sequencing was unstimulated CD4+ T cells sorted from spleen or lymph node cells, taken before transplant. The TCR was taken from a human donor who was the organ donor for an intestinal transplant. The chain is built from TRBV25-1 and TRBJ2-3; no firm D call. CDR3 residues: CASSEMAADTQYF. CDR3 sequence (DNA): TGTGCCAGCAGTGAAATGGCAGCAGATACGCAGTATTTT.